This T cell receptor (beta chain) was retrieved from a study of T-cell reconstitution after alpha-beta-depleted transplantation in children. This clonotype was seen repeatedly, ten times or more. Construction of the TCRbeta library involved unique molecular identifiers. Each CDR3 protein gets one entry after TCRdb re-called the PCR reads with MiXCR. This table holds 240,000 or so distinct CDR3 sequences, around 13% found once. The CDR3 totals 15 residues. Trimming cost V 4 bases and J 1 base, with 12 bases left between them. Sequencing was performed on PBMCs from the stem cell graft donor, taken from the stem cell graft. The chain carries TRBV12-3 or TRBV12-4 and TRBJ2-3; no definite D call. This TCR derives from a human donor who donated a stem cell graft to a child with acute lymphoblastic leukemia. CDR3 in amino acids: CASSSMKGGTDTQYF. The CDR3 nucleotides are TGTGCCAGCAGTTCGATGAAGGGTGGCACAGATACGCAGTATTTT.